This TCR beta chain was sequenced during a study of blood T cell repertoires in COVID-19. The CDR3 has 14 amino acids. Germline CDR1 and CDR2: SNHLY and FYNNEI. Trimming shortened V by 8 bases and J by 0 bases, and 12 bases separated the two germline ends. Original analysis: It was from reference gene primer amplification that nucleated cell counts were estimated. The protocol was immunoSEQ multiplex PCR, while the TCRdb copy is restricted to in-frame clones and leaves out a portion. V, J and clone size derive from that table, while D and trimming were established from the DNA sequence. The sample records over 200,000 clones, less than 90% being singletons.

The clonotype comes from a man aged 55 to 70 who had recovered from COVID-19. The chain employs TRBV2 and TRBJ2-3; a possible D gene is TRBD2 (6 bases). Sequencing was done on a sample of peripheral blood. CDR3 coding DNA: TGTGCCAGCGGGAGGAGAACTAGCACAGATACGCAGTATTTT. The encoded protein is CASGRRTSTDTQYF.